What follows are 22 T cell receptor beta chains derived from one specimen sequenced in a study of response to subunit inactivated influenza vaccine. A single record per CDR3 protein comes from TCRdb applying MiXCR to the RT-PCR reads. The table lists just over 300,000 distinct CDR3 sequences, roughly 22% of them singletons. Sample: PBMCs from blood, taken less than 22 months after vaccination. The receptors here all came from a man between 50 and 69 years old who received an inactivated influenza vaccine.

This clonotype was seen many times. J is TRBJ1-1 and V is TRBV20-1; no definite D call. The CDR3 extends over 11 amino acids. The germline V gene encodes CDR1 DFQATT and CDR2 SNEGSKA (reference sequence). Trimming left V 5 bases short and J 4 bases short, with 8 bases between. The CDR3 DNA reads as TGCAGTGCTTTTAGTCGCACTGAAGCTTTCTTT. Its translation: CSAFSRTEAFF.

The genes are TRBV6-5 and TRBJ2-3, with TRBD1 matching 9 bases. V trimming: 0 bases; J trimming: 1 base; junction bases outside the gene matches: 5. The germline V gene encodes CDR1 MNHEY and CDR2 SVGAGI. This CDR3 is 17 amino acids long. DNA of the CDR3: TGTGCCAGCAGTTACTCGGGACAGGGCCGGGGCACAGATACGCAGTATTTT. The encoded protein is CASSYSGQGRGTDTQYF.

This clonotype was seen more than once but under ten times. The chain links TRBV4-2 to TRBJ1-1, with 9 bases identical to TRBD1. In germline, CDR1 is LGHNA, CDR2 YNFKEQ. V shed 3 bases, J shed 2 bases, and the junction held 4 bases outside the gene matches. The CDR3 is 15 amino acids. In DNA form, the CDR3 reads TGTGCCAGCAGCCAGGGGACAGGGCCTAACACTGAAGCTTTCTTT. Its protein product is CASSQGTGPNTEAFF.

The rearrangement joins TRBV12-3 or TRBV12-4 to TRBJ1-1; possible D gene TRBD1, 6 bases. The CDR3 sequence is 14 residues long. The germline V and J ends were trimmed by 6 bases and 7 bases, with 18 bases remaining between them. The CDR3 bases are TGTGCCAGCAGGGGGCCGGGACAAACAAGTGAAGCTTTCTTT. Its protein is CASRGPGQTSEAFF.

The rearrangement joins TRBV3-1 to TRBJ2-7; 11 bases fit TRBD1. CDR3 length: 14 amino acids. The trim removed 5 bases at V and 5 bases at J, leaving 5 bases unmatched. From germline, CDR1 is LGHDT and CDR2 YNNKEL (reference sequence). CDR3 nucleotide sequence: TGTGCCAGCAGCTCAGGACAGGGGGCCGACGAGCAGTACTTC. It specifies CASSSGQGADEQYF.

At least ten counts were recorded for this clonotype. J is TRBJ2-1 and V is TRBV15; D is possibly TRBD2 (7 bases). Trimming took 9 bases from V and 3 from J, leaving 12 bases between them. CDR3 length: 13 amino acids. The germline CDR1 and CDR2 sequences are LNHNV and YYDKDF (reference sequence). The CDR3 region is CATGGQGYNEQFF. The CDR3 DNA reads TGTGCCACGGGGGGGCAGGGCTACAATGAGCAGTTCTTC.

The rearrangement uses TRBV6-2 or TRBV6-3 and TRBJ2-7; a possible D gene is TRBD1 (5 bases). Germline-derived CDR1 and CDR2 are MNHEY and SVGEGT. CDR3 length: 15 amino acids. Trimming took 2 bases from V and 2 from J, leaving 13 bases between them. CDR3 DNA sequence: TGTGCCAGCAGTTACGTCCAGGGCCTCCCCTACGAGCAGTACTTC. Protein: CASSYVQGLPYEQYF.

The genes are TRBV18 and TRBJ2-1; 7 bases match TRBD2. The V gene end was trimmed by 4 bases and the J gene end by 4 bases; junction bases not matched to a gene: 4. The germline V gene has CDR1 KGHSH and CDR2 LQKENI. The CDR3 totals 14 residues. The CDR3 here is CASSREGAYNEQFF. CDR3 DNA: TGTGCCAGCTCACGGGAGGGCGCTTACAATGAGCAGTTCTTC.

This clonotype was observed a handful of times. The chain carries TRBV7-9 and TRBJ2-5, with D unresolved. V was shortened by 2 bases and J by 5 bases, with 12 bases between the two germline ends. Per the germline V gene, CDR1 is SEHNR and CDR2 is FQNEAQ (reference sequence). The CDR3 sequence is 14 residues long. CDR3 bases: TGTGCCAGCAGCTTACTTGGGCAGGCGGAGACCCAGTACTTC. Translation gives CASSLLGQAETQYF.

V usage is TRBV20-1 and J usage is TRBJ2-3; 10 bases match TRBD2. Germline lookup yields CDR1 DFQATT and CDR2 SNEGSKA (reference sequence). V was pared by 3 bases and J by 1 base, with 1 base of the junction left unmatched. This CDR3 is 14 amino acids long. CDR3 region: CSARLAGGTDTQYF. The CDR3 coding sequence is TGCAGTGCTAGGCTAGCGGGGGGCACAGATACGCAGTATTTT.

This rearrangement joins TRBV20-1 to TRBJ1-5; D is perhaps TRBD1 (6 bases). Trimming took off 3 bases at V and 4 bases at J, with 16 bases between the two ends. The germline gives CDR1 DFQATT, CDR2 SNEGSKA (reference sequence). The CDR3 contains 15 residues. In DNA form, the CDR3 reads TGCAGTGCTAGGACGACACAGGGCGTTAATCAGCCCCAGCATTTT. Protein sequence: CSARTTQGVNQPQHF.

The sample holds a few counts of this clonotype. The CDR3 DNA follows: TGTGCCAGCAGTACGCGACAGGGGAGAGAGCAGTTCTTC. This encodes CASSTRQGREQFF. J is TRBJ2-1 and V is TRBV28; TRBD1 matches 8 bases. The CDR3 has 13 residues. Germline CDR1 and CDR2: MDHEN and SYDVKM. V lost 5 bases and J lost 10; bases outside the gene matches: 7.

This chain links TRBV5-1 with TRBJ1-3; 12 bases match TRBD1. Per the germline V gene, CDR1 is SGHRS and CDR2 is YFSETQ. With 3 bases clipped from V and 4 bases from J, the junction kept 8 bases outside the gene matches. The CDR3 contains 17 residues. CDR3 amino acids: CASSSGTGGSEGNTIYF. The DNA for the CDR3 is TGCGCCAGCAGCTCCGGGACAGGGGGCTCTGAGGGAAACACCATATATTTT.

In nucleotides, the CDR3 is TGCAGTGCTAGAGTTATAGCTCTCGCCGACGGCTACAATGAGCAGTTCTTC. Its protein product is CSARVIALADGYNEQFF. J is TRBJ2-1 and V is TRBV20-1, with D uncertain. The CDR3 has 17 residues. Trimming removed 1 base at V and 3 bases at J, with 19 bases between. CDR1 is DFQATT and CDR2 is SNEGSKA in the germline V gene (reference sequence).

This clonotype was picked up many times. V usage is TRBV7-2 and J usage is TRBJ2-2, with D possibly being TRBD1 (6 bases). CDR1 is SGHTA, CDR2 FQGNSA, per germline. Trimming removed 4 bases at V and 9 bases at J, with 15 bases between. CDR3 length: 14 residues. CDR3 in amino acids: CASSSPTGSRELFF. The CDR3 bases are TGTGCCAGCAGCTCACCGACAGGTTCCCGGGAGCTGTTTTTT. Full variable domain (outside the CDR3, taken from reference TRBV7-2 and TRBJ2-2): GAGVSQSPSNKVTEKGKDVELRCDPISGHTALYWYRQSLGQGLEFLIYFQGNSAPDKSGLPSDRFSAERTGGSVSTLTIQRTQQEDSAVYLCASSSPTGSRELFFGEGSRLTVL.

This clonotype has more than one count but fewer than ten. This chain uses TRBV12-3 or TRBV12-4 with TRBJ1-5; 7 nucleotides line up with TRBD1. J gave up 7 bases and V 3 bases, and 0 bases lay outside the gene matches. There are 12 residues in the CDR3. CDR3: CASSLGQQPQHF. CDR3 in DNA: TGTGCCAGCAGTTTGGGACAGCAGCCCCAGCATTTT.

CDR3 sequence: CASSPQTGWEQFF. The CDR3 coding sequence is TGTGCCAGCAGCCCTCAGACAGGGTGGGAGCAGTTCTTC. J is TRBJ2-1 and V is TRBV7-2; 7 bases match TRBD1. CDR1 and CDR2 (germline): SGHTA, FQGNSA. CDR3 length: 13 residues. Trimming took 5 bases from V and 10 from J; bases not matched to a gene: 8.

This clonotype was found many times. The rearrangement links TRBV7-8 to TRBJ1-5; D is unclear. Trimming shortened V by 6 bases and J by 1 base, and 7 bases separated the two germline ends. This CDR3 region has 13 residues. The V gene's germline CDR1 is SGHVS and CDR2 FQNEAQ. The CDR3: CASRKGSNQPQHF. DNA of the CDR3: TGTGCCAGCAGGAAGGGAAGCAATCAGCCCCAGCATTTT.

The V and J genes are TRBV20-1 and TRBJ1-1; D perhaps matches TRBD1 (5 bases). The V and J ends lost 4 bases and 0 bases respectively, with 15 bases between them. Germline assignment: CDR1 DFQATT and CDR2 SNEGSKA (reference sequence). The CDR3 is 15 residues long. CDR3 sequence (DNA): TGCAGTGCTAAAAGGGGCAGGAGCCTGAACACTGAAGCTTTCTTT. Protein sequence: CSAKRGRSLNTEAFF.

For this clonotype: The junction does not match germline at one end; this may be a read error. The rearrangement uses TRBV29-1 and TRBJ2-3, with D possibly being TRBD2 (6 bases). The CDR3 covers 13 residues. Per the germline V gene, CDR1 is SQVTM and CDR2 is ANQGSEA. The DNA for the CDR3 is TGCAGCGTCGAAGGGACTCGCACAGATACGCAGTATTTT. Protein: CSVEGTRTDTQYF.

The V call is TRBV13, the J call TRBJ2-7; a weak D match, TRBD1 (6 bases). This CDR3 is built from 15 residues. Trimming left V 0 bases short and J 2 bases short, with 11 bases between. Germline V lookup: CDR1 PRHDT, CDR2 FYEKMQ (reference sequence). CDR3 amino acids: CASSLGGALTYEQYF. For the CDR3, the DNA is TGTGCCAGCAGCTTAGGGGGGGCACTTACCTACGAGCAGTACTTC.

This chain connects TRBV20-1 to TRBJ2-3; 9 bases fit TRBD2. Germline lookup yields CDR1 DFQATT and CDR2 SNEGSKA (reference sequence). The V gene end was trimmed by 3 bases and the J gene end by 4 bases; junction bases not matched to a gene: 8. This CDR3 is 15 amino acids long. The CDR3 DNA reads TGCAGTGCTAGTATTAGCGGGAGTCGCTCAGATACGCAGTATTTT. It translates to CSASISGSRSDTQYF.